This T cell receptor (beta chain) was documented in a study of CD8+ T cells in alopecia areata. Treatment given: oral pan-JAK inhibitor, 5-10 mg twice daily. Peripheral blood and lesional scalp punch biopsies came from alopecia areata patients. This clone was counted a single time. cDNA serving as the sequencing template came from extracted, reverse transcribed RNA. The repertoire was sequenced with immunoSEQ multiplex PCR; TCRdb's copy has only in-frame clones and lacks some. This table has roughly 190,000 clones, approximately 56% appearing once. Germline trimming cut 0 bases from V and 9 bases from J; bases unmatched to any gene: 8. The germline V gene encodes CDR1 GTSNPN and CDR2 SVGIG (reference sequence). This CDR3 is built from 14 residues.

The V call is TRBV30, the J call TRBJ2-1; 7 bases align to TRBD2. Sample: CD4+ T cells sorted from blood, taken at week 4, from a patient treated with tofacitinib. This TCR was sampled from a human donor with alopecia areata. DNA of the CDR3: TGTGCCTGGAGTGTAGCGGGGCTTAGAGTTGAGCAGTTCTTC. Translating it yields CAWSVAGLRVEQFF.